This T cell receptor beta chain was found in a study of shared clonotypes between healthy human individuals. Trimming shortened V by 5 bases and J by 2 bases, and 9 bases separated the two germline ends. There are 14 residues in the CDR3. The germline gives CDR1 MNHNY, CDR2 SVGAGI (reference sequence). The repertoire was sequenced with immunoSEQ multiplex PCR; TCRdb's copy has only in-frame clones and lacks some. The sample holds 600,000 to 750,000 clones; roughly two thirds are singletons and the top ten take under 2%. This clone came up a few times. V is TRBV6-6 and J is TRBJ2-2; D uncertain. The clonotype comes from a woman aged 25 to 39 in good health. Sample: memory CD4+ T cells sorted from blood. Stated subset: CD45RA-negative fraction. The DNA for the CDR3 is TGTGCCAGCAGTCACAGAGGCAACACCGGGGAGCTGTTTTTT. Its protein product is CASSHRGNTGELFF.